This T cell receptor beta chain stems from a study of blood T cell repertoires in COVID-19. Study information: From T cells, B-cell-depleted T cells, or PBMCs came the material, which was cDNA or gDNA.

With 5 bases removed from V and 3 bases from J, the gap between germline ends came to 10 bases. CDR3 size: 12 residues. Germline CDR1 and CDR2: SQVTM and ANQGSEA. Source study methods: Reference gene primer amplification gave estimated nucleated cell counts. Profiled with immunoSEQ multiplex PCR; TCRdb holds only in-frame clones, not every one. V and J calls and clone size are copied from that table; D and trimming were computed from the DNA. The sample consists of hundreds of thousands of clones, about 90% of them appearing once. The clonotype comes from a woman in her 70s with COVID-19, enrolled during active disease. The sequenced material came from peripheral blood. The V and J genes are TRBV29-1 and TRBJ1-1; D unclear. The CDR3 loop reads CSVSYTHTEAFF. CDR3 nucleotides: TGCAGCGTTAGTTACACCCACACTGAAGCTTTCTTT. Based on the CDR3 plus reference TRBV29-1 and TRBJ1-1, the full variable domain is SAVISQKPSRDICQRGTSLTIQCQVDSQVTMMFWYRQQPGQSLTLIATANQGSEATYESGFVIDKFPISRPNLTFSTLTVSNMSPEDSSIYLCSVSYTHTEAFFGQGTRLTVV.